The 14 T cell receptor beta chains below all came from one sample that was sequenced in a study of technical replicates of blood from several donors. Method: immunoSEQ multiplex PCR; TCRdb's copy keeps in-frame clones and lacks some. The sample contains tens of thousands of clones, almost 97% of which appear only once. Sequencing used T cells isolated from PBMCs. Receptors originate from a human donor in good health.

The chain is built from TRBV7-9 and TRBJ1-1; possible D gene TRBD1, 6 bases. CDR1 and CDR2 (germline): SEHNR, FQNEAQ (reference sequence). V was shortened by 2 bases and J by 4 bases, with 14 bases between the two germline ends. This CDR3 contains 15 residues. The CDR3 DNA sequence: TGTGCCAGCAGCTTAACGACAGGTTGGAGCACTGAAGCTTTCTTT. It specifies CASSLTTGWSTEAFF.

The chain recombines TRBV15 with TRBJ2-3, with 8 bases identical to TRBD1. Losses at the gene ends were 0 bases for V and 0 bases for J; bases not matched to a gene: 11. CDR1 is LNHNV and CDR2 is YYDKDF in the germline V gene (reference sequence). The CDR3 runs to 19 residues. DNA of the CDR3: TGTGCCACCAGCAGAGAGCAGGGACAGGAAGATGCTAGCACAGATACGCAGTATTTT. As protein: CATSREQGQEDASTDTQYF. Drawing the rest from reference TRBV15 and TRBJ2-3, the complete variable domain is DAMVIQNPRYQVTQFGKPVTLSCSQTLNHNVMYWYQQKSSQAPKLLFHYYDKDFNNEADTPDNFQSRRPNTSFCFLDIRSPGLGDTAMYLCATSREQGQEDASTDTQYFGPGTRLTVL.

The rearrangement joins TRBV19 to TRBJ1-5; D not certain. Trimming pared 7 bases from V and 5 bases from J, leaving 6 bases between. The germline V gene encodes CDR1 LNHDA and CDR2 SQIVND (reference sequence). The CDR3 runs 11 residues. CDR3 protein: CASTDYQPQHF. In nucleotides, the CDR3 is TGTGCCAGTACGGACTATCAGCCCCAGCATTTT.

The chain is built from TRBV14 and TRBJ2-5, with 9 positions matching TRBD1. CDR1 and CDR2 (germline): SGHDN, FVKESK. V dropped 4 bases and J dropped 4; count of bases not matched to a gene: 4. The length of the CDR3 is 14 residues. This chain's CDR3 is CASSPGTGTETQYF. The CDR3, as DNA: TGTGCCAGCAGCCCTGGGACAGGGACAGAGACCCAGTACTTC.

The rearrangement links TRBV9 to TRBJ2-2; TRBD2 agrees at 9 bases. V gave up 3 bases and J gave up 7 bases; unmatched junction bases: 7. This CDR3 has 15 amino acids. Germline CDR1 reads SGDLS; CDR2 reads YYNGEE. CDR3: CASSEIAGEVGELFF. The CDR3 DNA reads TGTGCCAGCAGCGAAATAGCGGGAGAAGTCGGGGAGCTGTTTTTT.

The CDR3 bases are TGCGCCAGCAGCTTGAGAGTTAACGGATTTTCGACTAGCGGCTACAATGAGCAGTTCTTC. As protein: CASSLRVNGFSTSGYNEQFF. The gene calls are TRBV5-1 and TRBJ2-1; 9 bases are shared with TRBD2. The CDR3 runs 20 residues. Losses at the gene ends were 1 base for V and 3 bases for J; bases not matched to a gene: 17. Germline-derived CDR1 and CDR2 are SGHRS and YFSETQ.

The chain carries TRBV6-5 and TRBJ2-1; 9 nucleotides agree with TRBD2. Germline values: CDR1 MNHEY, CDR2 SVGAGI. This CDR3 comprises 15 residues. Trimming at V came to 5 bases and at J to 6 bases, leaving 8 bases not matched to a gene. CDR3: CASSKLAGTLNEQFF. The CDR3, as DNA: TGTGCCAGCAGTAAACTAGCGGGTACCCTCAATGAGCAGTTCTTC.

The chain joins TRBV11-1 to TRBJ1-1; TRBD1 might be the D (6 bases). Trimming took 7 bases from V and 3 from J, leaving 12 bases between them. CDR1 and CDR2 (germline): SGHAT, FQDESV (reference sequence). This CDR3 spans 13 amino acids. The CDR3 here is CASKGAGDTEAFF. Written as DNA, the CDR3 is TGTGCCAGCAAAGGGGCAGGGGACACTGAAGCTTTCTTT.

The chain carries TRBV29-1 and TRBJ1-1; D gene uncertain. Germline assignment: CDR1 SQVTM and CDR2 ANQGSEA. The CDR3 is 14 residues long. With 7 bases removed from V and 5 bases from J, the gap between germline ends came to 20 bases. CDR3 nucleotide sequence: TGCAGCGCTCGACGATTGAACGGGGAGACTGAAGCTTTCTTT. It specifies CSARRLNGETEAFF.

The V gene is TRBV7-2, the J gene TRBJ2-2; the D is unclear. Looked up from germline, CDR1 is SGHTA and CDR2 is FQGNSA. Between the trimmed V and J ends, which lost 1 base and 2 bases, there was a span of 8 bases. The CDR3 loop spans 15 amino acids. The CDR3 reads CASSLESSNTGELFF. CDR3 in DNA: TGTGCCAGCAGCTTAGAGAGTAGTAACACCGGGGAGCTGTTTTTT.

The V and J genes are TRBV6-6 and TRBJ2-1; 13 nucleotides line up with TRBD2. The CDR3 sequence is 16 residues long. The J segment lost 9 bases and the V segment lost 7 bases, leaving 12 bases of the junction unmatched. Per the germline V gene, CDR1 is MNHNY and CDR2 is SVGAGI (reference sequence). This CDR3 reads CASTIRSGLAGSEQFF. The CDR3 nucleotides read TGTGCCAGCACTATCCGTTCGGGACTAGCGGGAAGTGAGCAGTTCTTC.

CDR3 DNA sequence: TGTGCCAGCGGCCGGGACGGACTAAATCAGCCCCAGCATTTT. Protein: CASGRDGLNQPQHF. The gene calls are TRBV7-2 and TRBJ1-5; D is possibly TRBD1 (5 bases). Between the trimmed V and J ends, which lost 8 bases and 4 bases, there was a span of 15 bases. This CDR3 has 14 residues. Germline CDR1 and CDR2: SGHTA and FQGNSA.

The rearrangement joins TRBV5-4 to TRBJ1-2, with a tentative D call TRBD1 (6 bases). CDR3 length: 14 residues. V shed 1 base and J shed 7 bases, with 14 bases lying between them. Looked up from germline, CDR1 is SGHNT and CDR2 is YYREEE (reference sequence). The CDR3 nucleotides read TGTGCCAGCAGCTTGATGGGGGCACGAAGTGGCTACACCTTC. Encoded protein: CASSLMGARSGYTF.

In DNA, the CDR3 is TGTGCCAGCTCTCCTACAGGGGAGCGGCAGCCCCAGCATTTT. It translates to CASSPTGERQPQHF. The rearrangement links TRBV18 to TRBJ1-5, with 7 bases lining up with TRBD1. CDR3 length equals 14 residues. The ends lost 6 bases at V and 7 bases at J; junction bases unmatched: 9. The V gene's germline CDR1 is KGHSH and CDR2 LQKENI.